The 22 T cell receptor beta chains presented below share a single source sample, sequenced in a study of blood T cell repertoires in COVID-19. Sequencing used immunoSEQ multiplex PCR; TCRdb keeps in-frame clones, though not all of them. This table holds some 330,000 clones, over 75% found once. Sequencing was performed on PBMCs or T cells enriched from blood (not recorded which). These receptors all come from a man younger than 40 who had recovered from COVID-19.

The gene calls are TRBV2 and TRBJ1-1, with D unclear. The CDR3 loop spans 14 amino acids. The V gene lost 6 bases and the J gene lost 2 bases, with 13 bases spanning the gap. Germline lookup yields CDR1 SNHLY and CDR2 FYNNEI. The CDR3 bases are TGTGCCAGCAGGACGGAGACGGTTAACACTGAAGCTTTCTTT. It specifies CASRTETVNTEAFF.

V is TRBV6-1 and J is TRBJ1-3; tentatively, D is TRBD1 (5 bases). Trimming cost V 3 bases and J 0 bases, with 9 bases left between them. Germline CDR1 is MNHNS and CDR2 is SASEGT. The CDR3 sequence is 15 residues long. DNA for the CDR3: TGTGCCAGCAGTGATTTAGGGGACTCTGGAAACACCATATATTTT. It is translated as CASSDLGDSGNTIYF.

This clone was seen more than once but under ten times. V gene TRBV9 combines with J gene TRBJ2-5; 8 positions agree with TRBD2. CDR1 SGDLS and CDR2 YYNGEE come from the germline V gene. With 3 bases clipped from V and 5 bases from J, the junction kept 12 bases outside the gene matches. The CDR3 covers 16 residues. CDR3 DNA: TGTGCCAGCAGCGCCCCCTGGGCGGGGGGCGGGGAGACCCAGTACTTC. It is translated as CASSAPWAGGGETQYF.

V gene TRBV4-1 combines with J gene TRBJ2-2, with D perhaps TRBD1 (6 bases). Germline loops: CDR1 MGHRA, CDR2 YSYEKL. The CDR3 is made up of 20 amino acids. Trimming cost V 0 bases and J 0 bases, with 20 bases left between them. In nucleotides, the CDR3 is TGCGCCAGCAGCCAAGAATTGTTGGACGCCGGGACAACGAACACCGGGGAGCTGTTTTTT. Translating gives CASSQELLDAGTTNTGELFF.

Written as DNA, the CDR3 is TGTGCCAGCAGTTCCGGGACAGGGGGCTCCACCGGGGAGCTGTTTTTT. Translating gives CASSSGTGGSTGELFF. V usage is TRBV27 and J usage is TRBJ2-2, with 12 bases identical to TRBD1. V lost 4 bases, J lost 4 bases, and 4 bases stayed unmatched. The CDR3 sequence is 16 residues long. Germline CDR1 reads MNHEY; CDR2 reads SMNVEV (reference sequence).

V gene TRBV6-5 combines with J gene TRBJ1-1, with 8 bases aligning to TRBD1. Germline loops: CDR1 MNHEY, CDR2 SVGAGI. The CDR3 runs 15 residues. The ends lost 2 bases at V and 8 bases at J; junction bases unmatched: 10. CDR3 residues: CASSYRGQGGSEAFF. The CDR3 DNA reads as TGTGCCAGCAGTTACCGAGGACAGGGTGGGTCCGAAGCTTTCTTT.

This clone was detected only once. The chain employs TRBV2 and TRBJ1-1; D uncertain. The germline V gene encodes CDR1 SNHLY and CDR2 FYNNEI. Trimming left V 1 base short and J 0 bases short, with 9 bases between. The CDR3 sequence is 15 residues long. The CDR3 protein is CASSEGYGMNTEAFF. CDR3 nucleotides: TGTGCCAGCAGTGAAGGCTACGGTATGAACACTGAAGCTTTCTTT.

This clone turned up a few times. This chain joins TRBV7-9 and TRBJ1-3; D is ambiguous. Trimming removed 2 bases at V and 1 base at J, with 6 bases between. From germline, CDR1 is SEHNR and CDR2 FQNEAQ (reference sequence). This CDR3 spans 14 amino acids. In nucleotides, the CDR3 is TGTGCCAGCAGCTTAACAGCTTCTGGAAACACCATATATTTT. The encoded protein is CASSLTASGNTIYF.

CDR3 amino acids: CATSTRGGGETQYF. For the CDR3, the DNA is TGTGCCACCAGCACACGTGGGGGGGGCGAGACCCAGTACTTC. V usage is TRBV15 and J usage is TRBJ2-5; D may be TRBD2 (7 bases). Per the germline V gene, CDR1 is LNHNV and CDR2 is YYDKDF (reference sequence). This CDR3 is built from 14 residues. V gave up 4 bases and J gave up 5 bases, with 14 bases separating them. The variable domain in full, with the rest retrieved from reference TRBV15 and TRBJ2-5, is DAMVIQNPRYQVTQFGKPVTLSCSQTLNHNVMYWYQQKSSQAPKLLFHYYDKDFNNEADTPDNFQSRRPNTSFCFLDIRSPGLGDTAMYLCATSTRGGGETQYFGPGTRLLVL.

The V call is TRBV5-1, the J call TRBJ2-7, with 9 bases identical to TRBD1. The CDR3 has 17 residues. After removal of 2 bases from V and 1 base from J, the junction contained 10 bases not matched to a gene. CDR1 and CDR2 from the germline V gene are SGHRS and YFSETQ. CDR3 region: CASSLAETGTGSYEQYF. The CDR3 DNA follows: TGCGCCAGCAGCTTAGCGGAAACCGGGACAGGGTCCTACGAGCAGTACTTC.

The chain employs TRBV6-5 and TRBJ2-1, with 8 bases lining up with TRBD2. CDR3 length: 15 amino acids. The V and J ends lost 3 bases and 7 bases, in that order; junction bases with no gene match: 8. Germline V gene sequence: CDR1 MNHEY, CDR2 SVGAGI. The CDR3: CASSYTGGSLNEQFF. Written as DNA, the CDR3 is TGTGCCAGCAGTTATACGGGGGGGAGCTTGAATGAGCAGTTCTTC.

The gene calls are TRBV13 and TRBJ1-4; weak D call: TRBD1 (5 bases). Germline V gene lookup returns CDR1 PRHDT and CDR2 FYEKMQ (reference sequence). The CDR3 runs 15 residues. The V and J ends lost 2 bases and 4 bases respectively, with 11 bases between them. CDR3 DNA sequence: TGTGCCAGCAGCTTATCCGACAGTAATAATGAAAAACTGTTTTTT. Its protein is CASSLSDSNNEKLFF.

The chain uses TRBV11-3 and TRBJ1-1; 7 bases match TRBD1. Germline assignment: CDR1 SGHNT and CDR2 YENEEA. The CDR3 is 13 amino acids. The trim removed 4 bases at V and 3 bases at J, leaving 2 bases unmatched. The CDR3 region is CASSWDRDTEAFF. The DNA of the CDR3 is TGTGCCAGCAGCTGGGACAGAGACACTGAAGCTTTCTTT.

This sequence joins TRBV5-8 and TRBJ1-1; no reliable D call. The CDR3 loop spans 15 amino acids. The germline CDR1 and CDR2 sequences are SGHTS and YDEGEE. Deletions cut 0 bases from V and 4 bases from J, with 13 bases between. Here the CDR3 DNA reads TGTGCCAGCAGCTTGGGGACCAGCGGGCTCACTGAAGCTTTCTTT. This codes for CASSLGTSGLTEAFF.

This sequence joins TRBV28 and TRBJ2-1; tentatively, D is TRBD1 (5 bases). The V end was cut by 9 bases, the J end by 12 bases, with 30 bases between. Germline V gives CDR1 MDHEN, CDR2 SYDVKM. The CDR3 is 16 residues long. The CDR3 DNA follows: TGTGCCAGACAGGTGGCTCGGTCAACAATTAATCGATGGCAGTTCTTC. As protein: CARQVARSTINRWQFF.

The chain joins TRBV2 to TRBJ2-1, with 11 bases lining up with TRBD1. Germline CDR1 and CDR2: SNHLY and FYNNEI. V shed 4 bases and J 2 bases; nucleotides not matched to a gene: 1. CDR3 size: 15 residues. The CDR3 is CASSGGQGAYNEQFF. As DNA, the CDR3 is TGTGCCAGCAGTGGGGGACAGGGGGCCTACAATGAGCAGTTCTTC.

CDR3 in DNA: TGTGCCAGCAGCTCGGGACAGAGGGGTTCACCCCTCCACTTT. Translated: CASSSGQRGSPLHF. This chain connects TRBV9 to TRBJ1-6; the match to TRBD1 covers 7 bases. Per the germline V gene, CDR1 is SGDLS and CDR2 is YYNGEE. The CDR3 has 14 residues. V lost 4 bases, J lost 9 bases, and 7 bases stayed unmatched.

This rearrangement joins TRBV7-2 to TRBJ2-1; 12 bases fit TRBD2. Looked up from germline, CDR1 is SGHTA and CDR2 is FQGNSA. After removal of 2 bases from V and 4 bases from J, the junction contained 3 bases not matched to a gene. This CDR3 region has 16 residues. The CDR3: CASSLKLAGGYNEQFF. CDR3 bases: TGTGCCAGCAGCTTAAAACTAGCGGGGGGTTACAATGAGCAGTTCTTC.

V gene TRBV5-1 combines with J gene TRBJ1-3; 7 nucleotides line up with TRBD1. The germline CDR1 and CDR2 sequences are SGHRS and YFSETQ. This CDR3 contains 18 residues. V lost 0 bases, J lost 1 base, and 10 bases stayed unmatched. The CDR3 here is CASSLVAQGDFSGNTIYF. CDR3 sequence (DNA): TGCGCCAGCAGCTTGGTGGCGCAGGGGGATTTTTCTGGAAACACCATATATTTT.

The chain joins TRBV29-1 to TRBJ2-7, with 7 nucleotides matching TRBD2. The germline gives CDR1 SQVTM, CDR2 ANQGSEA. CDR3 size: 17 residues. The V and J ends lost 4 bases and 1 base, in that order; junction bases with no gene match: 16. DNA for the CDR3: TGCAGCGTTGTTGTGATAGGTGAGGCGGGGGAGTCCTACGAGCAGTACTTC. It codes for CSVVVIGEAGESYEQYF.

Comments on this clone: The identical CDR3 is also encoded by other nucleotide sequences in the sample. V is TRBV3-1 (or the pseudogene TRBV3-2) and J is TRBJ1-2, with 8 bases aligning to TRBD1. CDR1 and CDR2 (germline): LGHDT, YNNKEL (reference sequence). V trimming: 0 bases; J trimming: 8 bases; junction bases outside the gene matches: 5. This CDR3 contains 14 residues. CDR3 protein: CASSQEGTGGGYTF. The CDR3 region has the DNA TGTGCCAGCAGCCAAGAAGGGACAGGCGGCGGCTACACCTTC.

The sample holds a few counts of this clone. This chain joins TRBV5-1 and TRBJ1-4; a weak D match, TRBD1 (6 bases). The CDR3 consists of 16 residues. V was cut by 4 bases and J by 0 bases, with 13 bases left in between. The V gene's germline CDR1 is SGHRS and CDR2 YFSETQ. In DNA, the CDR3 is TGCGCCAGCAGCCGAGGAGCAGGGGCAACTAATGAAAAACTGTTTTTT. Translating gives CASSRGAGATNEKLFF.